This T cell receptor (beta chain) was obtained from a study of CD8+CD57+ T cells in acquired aplastic anemia. Only patients with CD8+CD57+ cell expansion on flow cytometry were chosen for sequencing. Receipt of therapy had not occurred in any patient by the time of blood sampling. Trimming cost V 0 bases and J 0 bases, with 14 bases left between them. CDR1 is SGHVS and CDR2 is FQNEAQ in the germline V gene. This CDR3 has 17 amino acids. Genomic DNA served as template for TCR beta VDJ and CDR3 profiling. TCRdb re-analysed the reads in MiXCR, keeping a single row per CDR3 protein. The sample lists some 120,000 distinct CDR3 sequences, over 30% occurring once.

The specimen was sorted CD4+, CD8+, or CD8+CD57+ T cells (not recorded which) from PBMCs. This receptor was obtained from a human donor with aplastic anemia. V gene TRBV7-8 combines with J gene TRBJ1-2, with a weak D call TRBD1 (5 bases). The CDR3, as DNA: TGTGCCAGCAGCTTAGCGGGTACGGGGCTTGCTAACTATGGCTACACCTTC. It encodes CASSLAGTGLANYGYTF.